The clone carrying this T cell receptor (beta chain) appeared a few times. This record belongs to a study of T cells in Graves' hyperthyroidism and ophthalmopathy. Trimming removed 3 bases from V and 10 bases from J, with 10 bases in between. The germline V gene has CDR1 DFQATT and CDR2 SNEGSKA (reference sequence). There are 11 residues in the CDR3. The TCR beta CDR3 regions underwent amplification using RNA transcripts as the source. With the HTBI primer set, the TCR CDR3 went through a first round of RT-PCR. One entry per CDR3 protein, called by TCRdb with MiXCR from the multiplex PCR reads. The data contain approximately 490,000 distinct CDR3 sequences, 20% to 25% of them singletons.

This receptor was identified in a woman in her sixties or seventies with Graves' ophthalmopathy. The V and J genes are TRBV20-1 and TRBJ2-1; D is perhaps TRBD2 (6 bases). The material sequenced was blood. This CDR3 is CSASTSWEQFF. CDR3 coding DNA: TGCAGTGCTAGCACTAGCTGGGAGCAGTTCTTC.